This T cell receptor beta chain was identified in a study of shared clonotypes between healthy human individuals (dated by TCRdb to about 2020). Study-wide context: The cohort comprised a couple of women and a few men aged 18 to 49 years. For each donor, CD4 naive and CD4 memory were each given three plates, CD8 naive was given two plates, and CD8 memory was given one plate. To estimate repertoire size and how much clonotype sharing occurs between individuals, the study deeply sequenced the blood TCR repertoires of several healthy adults. To increase sequencing depth and limit assay-specific biases, different laboratories used diverse techniques to prepare libraries and sequence TCR repertoires. Leukapheresis yielded between about 0.85 and 10 billion PBMCs per donor.

This clone was detected once. No antigen is known for it. The record has no base qualities; no much larger clone is one base away. Overall study results and their limits: Based on pairwise subsampling, the degree of clonotype sharing among donors was expected to be affected by sequencing depth. Because the study included only a small number of donors, the genetic and exposure-history diversity represented was limited. About 5% of naive CD4, around 3.5% of naive CD8, about 2.5% of memory CD4, and more than 0.35% of memory CD8 clonotypes were shared across a few donors. Clonotypes shared by all four sorted-subset donors showed higher generation probabilities than non-shared clonotypes. Sampling was restricted to blood, and TCR repertoires in tissue are likely to differ from TCR repertoires in blood. Naive subsets generally had larger estimated clonotype richness than memory subsets did. Rarefaction of sorted-subset datasets indicated incomplete sequencing despite the large sequencing depth.

Healthy HIV-negative adults with no recently reported acute infections or vaccinations were included as donors. Only Caucasian adults living in Nashville, Tennessee, USA were represented among the donors. CD4+ T cells were enriched by magnetic negative selection; naive cells were then positively selected on CD45RA, and the negative fraction formed the memory subset. Blood was collected by leukapheresis, and PBMCs were isolated by Ficoll-Histopaque density gradient centrifugation and then cryopreserved in liquid nitrogen vapor phase. Analytical flow cytometry was used to check the purity and quantity of every magnetically sorted T cell population. From each sorted fraction, genomic DNA was isolated and quantified by UV absorbance on a Nanodrop 2000c. Using the deep immunoSEQ assay, multiplex PCR amplified TCR CDR3 regions from genomic DNA. Extracted genomic DNA from each cell subset was spread evenly across all wells of several immunoSEQ 96-well plates, with each plate serving as a replicate. For sorted subsets, each replicate PCR was loaded with approximately 200 ng genomic DNA, equivalent to approximately 33,000 T cell genomes. Purified libraries were measured with a Qubit 3.0 fluorometer, size-checked on a Bioanalyzer 2100, and measured again with the KAPA Library Quantification kit. Every immunoSEQ 96-well plate was sequenced on a separate single-read 150-cycle Illumina NextSeq 550 flow cell. As for the authors' bioinformatics: Because the immunoSEQ output included only junctional sequences and no quality scores, the filtering could not be the same as the filtering used for full-length reads. Sequences were annotated with PyIR, a Python wrapper for IgBLAST v1.9, and V/J genes and CDR3 were assigned using IMGT germline references. Any read was removed if the V/J assignment was weak (E-value above 1e-6), the CDR3 was missing, or the read contained stop codons, out-of-frame junctions, or ambiguous translated residues. V3J clonotypes were defined as sequences sharing an identical inferred V gene, J gene, and CDR3 amino acid sequence. To compute the percentage overlap between repertoires, the number of shared unique clonotypes was divided by the size of the smaller repertoire. RTK rarefaction, the Chao1 estimator, and Recon v2.1 estimates of unobserved clonotypes were used to assess repertoire richness. For all TCRbeta clonotypes obtained by the gDNA method from a few donors, generation probabilities were computed with OLGA. TCRdb re-hosts the immuneACCESS table, in-frame sequences only. Its copies lack some clones; in the studies checked, an unresolved V gene accounts for under half of them, and the cause for the rest is not known. That table furnishes V, J and clone size, whereas the DNA furnished D and trimming. This sample gives about 1,500,000 clones in total; approximately 96% of them show up just once. The top ten constitute over 1% of the sample.

CDR1 and CDR2 were assigned from the germline V gene (reference sequence) as SEHNR and FQNEAQ. The CDR3 goes from the cysteine to the phenylalanine over 13 residues. The sequence is cut down to CDR3 DNA, 39 bases in frame from base 1. For this chain, trimming is 2 bases at the V end and 5 bases at the J end, and the number of junction bases without a gene match is 2. Input material: naive CD4+ T cells sorted from blood. The cell subset or site label corresponds to: CD45RA+ positively selected. The sequence links TRBV7-9 to TRBJ2-7; the junction holds 8 bases that match TRBD2. The TCR originated in a man aged 30-40 years in good health. The CDR3 sequence is CASSLSGLDEQYF. The DNA sequence follows: TGTGCCAGCAGCTTATCGGGACTAGACGAGCAGTACTTC.